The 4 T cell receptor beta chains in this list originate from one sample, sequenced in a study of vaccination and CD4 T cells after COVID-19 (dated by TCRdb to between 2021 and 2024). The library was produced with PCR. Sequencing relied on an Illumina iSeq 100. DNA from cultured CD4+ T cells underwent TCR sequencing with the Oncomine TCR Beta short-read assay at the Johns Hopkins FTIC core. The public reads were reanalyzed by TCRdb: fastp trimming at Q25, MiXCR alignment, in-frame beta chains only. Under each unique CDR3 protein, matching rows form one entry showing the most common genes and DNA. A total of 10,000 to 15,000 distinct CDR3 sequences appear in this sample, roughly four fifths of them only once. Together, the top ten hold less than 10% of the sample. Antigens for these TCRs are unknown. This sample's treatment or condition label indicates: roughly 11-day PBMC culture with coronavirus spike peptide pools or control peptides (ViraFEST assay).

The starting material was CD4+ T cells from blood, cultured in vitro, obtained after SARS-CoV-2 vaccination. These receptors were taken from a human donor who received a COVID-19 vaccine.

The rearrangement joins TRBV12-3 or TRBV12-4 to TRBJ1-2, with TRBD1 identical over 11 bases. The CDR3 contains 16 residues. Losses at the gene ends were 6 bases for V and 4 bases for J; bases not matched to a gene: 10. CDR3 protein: CASRPNGQGASYGYTF. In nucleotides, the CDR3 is TGTGCCAGCAGACCCAATGGACAGGGGGCGTCCTATGGCTACACCTTC.

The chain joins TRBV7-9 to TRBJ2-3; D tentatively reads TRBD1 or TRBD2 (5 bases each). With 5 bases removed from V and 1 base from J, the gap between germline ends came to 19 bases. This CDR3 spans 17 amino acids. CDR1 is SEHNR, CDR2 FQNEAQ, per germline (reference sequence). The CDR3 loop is CASSTPSRGARTDTQYF. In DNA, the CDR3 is TGTGCCAGCAGCACCCCGAGTCGAGGGGCGCGCACAGATACGCAGTATTTT.

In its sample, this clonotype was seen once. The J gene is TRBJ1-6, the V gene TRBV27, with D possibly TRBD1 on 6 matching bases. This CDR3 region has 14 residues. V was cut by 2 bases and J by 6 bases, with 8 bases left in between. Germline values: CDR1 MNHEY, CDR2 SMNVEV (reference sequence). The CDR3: CASSLTGSNSPLHF. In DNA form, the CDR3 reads TGTGCCAGCAGTTTAACAGGGAGTAATTCACCCCTCCACTTT.

The CDR3 reads CASSPTGLRETQYF. The CDR3 DNA reads as TGTGCCAGCAGCCCGACAGGGCTCAGGGAGACCCAGTACTTC. V and J are TRBV7-6 and TRBJ2-5; 7 bases line up with TRBD1. Trimming at V came to 5 bases and at J to 5 bases, leaving 8 bases not matched to a gene. The germline gives CDR1 SGHVS, CDR2 FNYEAQ. The CDR3 contains 14 residues.